Reported below is one T cell receptor (beta chain). Its antigen is unknown. These data originate in a study of cytomegalovirus exposure and HLA in healthy donors. Notes on the study in general: In an earlier analysis, most TCR beta V segments were productive about 87% or about 30% of the time. A later analysis linked about 17,000 TCR beta sequences to HLA alleles at 0.05 false discovery rate.

V shed 10 bases and J shed 3 bases, with 12 bases lying between them. The CDR3 is made up of 13 amino acids. Germline lookup yields CDR1 MDHEN and CDR2 SYDVKM. Both 60 Vbeta primers and 13 Jbeta primers went into the PCR. Assay used: immunoSEQ multiplex PCR; TCRdb lists only in-frame clones, some missing. The sample lists some 62,000 clones, approximately 87% occurring once. This chain uses TRBV28 with TRBJ2-2, with D tentatively TRBD1 (6 bases). The sequence was obtained from a man aged 18 to 30 in good health and CMV-seronegative. Sequenced input: PBMCs. CDR3 coding DNA: TGTGCCACCCGTACAGGGCACACCGGGGAGCTGTTTTTT. Protein product: CATRTGHTGELFF.